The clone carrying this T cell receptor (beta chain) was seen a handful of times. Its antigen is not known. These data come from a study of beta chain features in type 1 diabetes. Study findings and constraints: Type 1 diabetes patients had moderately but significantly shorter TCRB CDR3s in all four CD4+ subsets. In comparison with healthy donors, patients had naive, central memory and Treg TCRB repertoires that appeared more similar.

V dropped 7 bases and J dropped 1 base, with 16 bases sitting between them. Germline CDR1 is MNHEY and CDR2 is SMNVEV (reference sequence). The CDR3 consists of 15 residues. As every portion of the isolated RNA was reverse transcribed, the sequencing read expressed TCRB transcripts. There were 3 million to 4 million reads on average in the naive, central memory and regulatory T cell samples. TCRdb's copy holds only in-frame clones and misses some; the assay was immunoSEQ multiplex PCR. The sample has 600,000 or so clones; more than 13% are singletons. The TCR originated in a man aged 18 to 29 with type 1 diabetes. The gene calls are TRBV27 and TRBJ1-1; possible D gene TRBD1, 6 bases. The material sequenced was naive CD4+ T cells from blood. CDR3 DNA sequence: TGTGCCAGCACCAAGACGGGACAATCGAACACTGAAGCTTTCTTT. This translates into CASTKTGQSNTEAFF.